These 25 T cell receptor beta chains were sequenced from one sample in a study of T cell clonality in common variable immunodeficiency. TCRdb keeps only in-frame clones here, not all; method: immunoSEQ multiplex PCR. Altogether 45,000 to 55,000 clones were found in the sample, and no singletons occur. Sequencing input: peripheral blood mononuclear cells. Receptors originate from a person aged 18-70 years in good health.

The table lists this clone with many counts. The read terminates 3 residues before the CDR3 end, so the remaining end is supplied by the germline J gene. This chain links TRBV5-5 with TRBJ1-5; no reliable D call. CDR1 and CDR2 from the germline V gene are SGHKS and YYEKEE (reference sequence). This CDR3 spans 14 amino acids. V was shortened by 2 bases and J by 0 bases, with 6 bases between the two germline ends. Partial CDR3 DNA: TGTGCCAGCAGCTTAGGCCATAGCAATCAGCCC. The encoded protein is CASSLGHSNQP. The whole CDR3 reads CASSLGHSNQPQHF. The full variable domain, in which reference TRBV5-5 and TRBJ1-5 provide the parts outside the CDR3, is DAGVTQSPTHLIKTRGQQVTLRCSPISGHKSVSWYQQVLGQGPQFIFQYYEKEERGRGNFPDRFSARQFPNYSSELNVNALLLGDSALYLCASSLGHSNQPQHFGDGTRLSIL.

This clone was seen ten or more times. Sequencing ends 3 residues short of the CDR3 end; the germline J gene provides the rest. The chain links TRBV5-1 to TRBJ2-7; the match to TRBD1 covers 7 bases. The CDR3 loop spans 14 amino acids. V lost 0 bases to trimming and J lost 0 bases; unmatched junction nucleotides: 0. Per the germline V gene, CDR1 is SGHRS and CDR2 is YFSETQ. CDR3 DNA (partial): TGCGCCAGCAGCTTGGACAGGGGCTCCTACGAG. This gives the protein CASSLDRGSYE. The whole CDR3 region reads CASSLDRGSYEQYF.

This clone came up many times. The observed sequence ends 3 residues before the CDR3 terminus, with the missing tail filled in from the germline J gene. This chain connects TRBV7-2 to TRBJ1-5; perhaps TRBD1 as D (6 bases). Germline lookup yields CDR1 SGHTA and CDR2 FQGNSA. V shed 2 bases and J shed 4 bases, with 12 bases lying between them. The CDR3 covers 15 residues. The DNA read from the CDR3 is TGTGCCAGCAGCTTAAAACCCACAGGGAATCAGCCC. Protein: CASSLKPTGNQP. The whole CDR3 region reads CASSLKPTGNQPQHF. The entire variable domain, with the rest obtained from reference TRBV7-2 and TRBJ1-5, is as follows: GAGVSQSPSNKVTEKGKDVELRCDPISGHTALYWYRQSLGQGLEFLIYFQGNSAPDKSGLPSDRFSAERTGGSVSTLTIQRTQQEDSAVYLCASSLKPTGNQPQHFGDGTRLSIL.

The CDR3 reads CSAWGLAGVGDTQYF. CDR3 DNA, as far as it was read: TGCAGCGCATGGGGCCTAGCGGGAGTAGGAGATACG. The chain has TRBV29-1 and TRBJ2-3, with 10 bases lining up with TRBD2. Read sequence stops 3 residues before the CDR3 end, and the germline J gene provides the missing end. CDR3 length: 15 residues. J was trimmed by 5 bases and V by 7 bases; bases with no gene match: 12. The germline gives CDR1 SQVTM, CDR2 ANQGSEA.

Here the CDR3 reads CASSIGGTLNTGELFF. Incomplete CDR3 DNA: TGTGCCAGTAGTATTGGCGGGACATTAAACACCGGGGAG. The V gene is TRBV19, the J gene TRBJ2-2; perhaps D is TRBD1 or TRBD2 (6 bases each). With the read ending 3 residues before the CDR3 end, the germline J gene is used to fill in that end. Per germline, CDR1 LNHDA and CDR2 SQIVND (reference sequence). The CDR3 is made up of 16 amino acids. Trimming removed 3 bases from V and 2 bases from J, with 13 bases in between.

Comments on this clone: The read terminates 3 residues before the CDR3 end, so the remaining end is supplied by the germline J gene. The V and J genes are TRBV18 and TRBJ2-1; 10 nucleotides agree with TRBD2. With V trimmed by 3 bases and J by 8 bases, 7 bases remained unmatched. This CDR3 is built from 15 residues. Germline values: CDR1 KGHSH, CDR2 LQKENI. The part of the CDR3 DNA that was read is TGTGCCAGCTCACCGGAGCGGGAGGGCCTCGATGAG. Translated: CASSPEREGLDE. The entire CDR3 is CASSPEREGLDEQFF.

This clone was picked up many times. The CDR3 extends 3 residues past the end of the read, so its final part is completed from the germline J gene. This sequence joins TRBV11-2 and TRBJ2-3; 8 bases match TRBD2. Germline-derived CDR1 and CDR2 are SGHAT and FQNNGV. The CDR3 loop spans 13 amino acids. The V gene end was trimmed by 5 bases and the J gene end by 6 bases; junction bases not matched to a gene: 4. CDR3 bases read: TGTGCCAGCAGCCCGAGCGGGGGCGATACG. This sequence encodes CASSPSGGDT. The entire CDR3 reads CASSPSGGDTQYF.

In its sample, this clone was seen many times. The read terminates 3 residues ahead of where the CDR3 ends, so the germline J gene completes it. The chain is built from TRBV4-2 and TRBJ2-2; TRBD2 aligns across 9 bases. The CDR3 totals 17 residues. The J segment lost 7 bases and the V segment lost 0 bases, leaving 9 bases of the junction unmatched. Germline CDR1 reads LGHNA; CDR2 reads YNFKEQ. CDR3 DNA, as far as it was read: TGTGCCAGCAGCCAAGATCAGGCGGGAGGGCCCGGCGGGGAG. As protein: CASSQDQAGGPGGE. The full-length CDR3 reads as CASSQDQAGGPGGELFF.

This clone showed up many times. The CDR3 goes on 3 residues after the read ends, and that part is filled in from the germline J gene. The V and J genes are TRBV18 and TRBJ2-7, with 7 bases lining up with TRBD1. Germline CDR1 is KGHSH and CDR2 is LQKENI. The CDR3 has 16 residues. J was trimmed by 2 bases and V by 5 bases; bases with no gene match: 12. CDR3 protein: CASSTGESGKPYEQYF. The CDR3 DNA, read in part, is TGTGCCAGCTCAACAGGGGAGTCGGGGAAACCCTACGAG.

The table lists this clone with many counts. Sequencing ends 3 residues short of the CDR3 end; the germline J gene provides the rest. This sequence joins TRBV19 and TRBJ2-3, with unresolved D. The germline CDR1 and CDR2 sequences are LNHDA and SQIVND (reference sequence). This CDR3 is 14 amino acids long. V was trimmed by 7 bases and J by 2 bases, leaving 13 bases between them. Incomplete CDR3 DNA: TGTGCCAGTACTTCCTGGGCTACCACAGATACG. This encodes CASTSWATTDT. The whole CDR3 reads CASTSWATTDTQYF.

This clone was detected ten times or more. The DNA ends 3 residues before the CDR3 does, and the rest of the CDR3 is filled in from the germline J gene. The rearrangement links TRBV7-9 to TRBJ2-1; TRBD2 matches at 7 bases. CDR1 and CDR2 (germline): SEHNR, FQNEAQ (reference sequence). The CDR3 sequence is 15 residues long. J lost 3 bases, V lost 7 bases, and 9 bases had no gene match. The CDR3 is CASTLEGGVYNEQFF. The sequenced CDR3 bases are TGTGCCAGCACCTTGGAGGGAGGGGTCTACAATGAG.

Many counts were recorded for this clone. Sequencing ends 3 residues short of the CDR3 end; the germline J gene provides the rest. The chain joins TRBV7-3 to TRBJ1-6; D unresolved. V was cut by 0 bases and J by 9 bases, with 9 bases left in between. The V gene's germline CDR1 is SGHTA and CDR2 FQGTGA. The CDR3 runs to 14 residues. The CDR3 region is CASSLTAGGSPLHF. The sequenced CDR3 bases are TGTGCCAGCAGCTTAACGGCGGGTGGTTCACCC.

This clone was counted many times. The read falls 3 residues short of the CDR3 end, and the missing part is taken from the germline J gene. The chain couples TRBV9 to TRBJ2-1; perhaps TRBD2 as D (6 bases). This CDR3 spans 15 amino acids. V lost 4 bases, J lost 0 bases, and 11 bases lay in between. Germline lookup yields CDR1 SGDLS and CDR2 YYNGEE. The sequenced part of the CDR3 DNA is TGTGCCAGCAGCCCCCTGCGGGGCTCCTACAATGAG. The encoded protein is CASSPLRGSYNE. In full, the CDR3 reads CASSPLRGSYNEQFF. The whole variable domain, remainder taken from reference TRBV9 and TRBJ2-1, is DSGVTQTPKHLITATGQRVTLRCSPRSGDLSVYWYQQSLDQGLQFLIQYYNGEERAKGNILERFSAQQFPDLHSELNLSSLELGDSALYFCASSPLRGSYNEQFFGPGTRLTVL.

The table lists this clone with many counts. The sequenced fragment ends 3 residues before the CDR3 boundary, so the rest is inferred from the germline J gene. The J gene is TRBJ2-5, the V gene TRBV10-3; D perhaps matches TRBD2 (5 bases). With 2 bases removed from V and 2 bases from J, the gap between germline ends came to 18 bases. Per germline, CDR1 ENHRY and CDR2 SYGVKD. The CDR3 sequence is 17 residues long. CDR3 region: CAISENWAGGAQETQYF. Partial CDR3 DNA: TGTGCCATCAGTGAGAATTGGGCAGGAGGAGCACAAGAGACC.

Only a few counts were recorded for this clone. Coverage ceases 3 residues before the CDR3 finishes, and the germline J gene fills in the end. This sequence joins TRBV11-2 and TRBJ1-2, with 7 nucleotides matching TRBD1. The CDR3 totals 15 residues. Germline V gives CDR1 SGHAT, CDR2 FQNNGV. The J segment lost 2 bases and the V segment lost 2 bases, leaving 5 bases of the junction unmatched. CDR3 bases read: TGTGCCAGCAGCTTAACGGCAGGGGGAAACTATGGC. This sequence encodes CASSLTAGGNYG. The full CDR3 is CASSLTAGGNYGYTF.

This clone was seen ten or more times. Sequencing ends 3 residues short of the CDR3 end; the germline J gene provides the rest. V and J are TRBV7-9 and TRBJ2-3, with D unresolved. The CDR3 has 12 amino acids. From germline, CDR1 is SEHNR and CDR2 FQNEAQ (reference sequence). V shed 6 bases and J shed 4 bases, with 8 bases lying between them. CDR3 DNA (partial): TGTGCCAGCAGTCCCCGGGCAGATACG. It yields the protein CASSPRADT. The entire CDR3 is CASSPRADTQYF.

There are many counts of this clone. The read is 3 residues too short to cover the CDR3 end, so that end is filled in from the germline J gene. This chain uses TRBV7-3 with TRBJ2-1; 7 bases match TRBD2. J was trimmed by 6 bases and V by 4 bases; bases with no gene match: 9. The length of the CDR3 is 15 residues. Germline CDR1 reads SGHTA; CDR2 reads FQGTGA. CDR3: CASSSGTRGVNEQFF. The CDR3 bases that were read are TGTGCCAGCAGCTCCGGGACTCGGGGGGTCAATGAG.

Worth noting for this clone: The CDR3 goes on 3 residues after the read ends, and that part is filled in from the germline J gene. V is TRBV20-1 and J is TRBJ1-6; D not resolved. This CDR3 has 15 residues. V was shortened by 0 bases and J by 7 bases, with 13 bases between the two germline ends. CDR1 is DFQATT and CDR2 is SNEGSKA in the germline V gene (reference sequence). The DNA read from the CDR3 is TGCAGTGCTAGAGATTCAACGGGCGGGAATTCACCC. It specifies CSARDSTGGNSP. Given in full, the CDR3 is CSARDSTGGNSPLHF.

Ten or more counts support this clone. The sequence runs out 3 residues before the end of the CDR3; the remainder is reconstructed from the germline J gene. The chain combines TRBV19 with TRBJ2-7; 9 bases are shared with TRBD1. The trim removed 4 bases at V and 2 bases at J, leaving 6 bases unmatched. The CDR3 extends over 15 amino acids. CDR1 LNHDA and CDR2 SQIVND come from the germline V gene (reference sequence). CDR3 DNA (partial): TGTGCCAGTAGTACCCGGACAGGGGCAGCCTACGAG. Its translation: CASSTRTGAAYE. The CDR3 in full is CASSTRTGAAYEQYF. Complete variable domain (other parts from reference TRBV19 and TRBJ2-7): DGGITQSPKYLFRKEGQNVTLSCEQNLNHDAMYWYRQDPGQGLRLIYYSQIVNDFQKGDIAEGYSVSREKKESFPLTVTSAQKNPTAFYLCASSTRTGAAYEQYFGPGTRLTVT.

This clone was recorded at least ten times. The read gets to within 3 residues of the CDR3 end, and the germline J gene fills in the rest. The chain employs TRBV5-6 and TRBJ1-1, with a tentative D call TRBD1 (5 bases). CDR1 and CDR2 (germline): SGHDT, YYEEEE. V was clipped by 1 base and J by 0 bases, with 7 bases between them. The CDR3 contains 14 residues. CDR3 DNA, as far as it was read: TGTGCCAGCAGCTTGAGGGGTCTGAACACTGAA. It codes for CASSLRGLNTE. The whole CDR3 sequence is CASSLRGLNTEAFF.

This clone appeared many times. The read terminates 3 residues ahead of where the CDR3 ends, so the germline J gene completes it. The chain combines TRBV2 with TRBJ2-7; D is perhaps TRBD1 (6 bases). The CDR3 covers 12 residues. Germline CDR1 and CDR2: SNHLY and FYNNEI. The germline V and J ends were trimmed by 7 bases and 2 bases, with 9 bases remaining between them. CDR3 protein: CASTGEAYEQYF. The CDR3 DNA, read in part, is TGTGCCAGCACAGGGGAAGCCTACGAG.

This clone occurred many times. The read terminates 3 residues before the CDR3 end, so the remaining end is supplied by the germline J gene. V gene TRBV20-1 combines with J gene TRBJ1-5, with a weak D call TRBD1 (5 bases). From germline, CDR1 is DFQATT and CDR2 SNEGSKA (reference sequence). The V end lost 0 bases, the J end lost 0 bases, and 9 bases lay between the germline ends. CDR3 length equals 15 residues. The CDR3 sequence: CSARERGVSNQPQHF. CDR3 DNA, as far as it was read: TGCAGTGCTAGAGAACGGGGGGTTAGCAATCAGCCC.

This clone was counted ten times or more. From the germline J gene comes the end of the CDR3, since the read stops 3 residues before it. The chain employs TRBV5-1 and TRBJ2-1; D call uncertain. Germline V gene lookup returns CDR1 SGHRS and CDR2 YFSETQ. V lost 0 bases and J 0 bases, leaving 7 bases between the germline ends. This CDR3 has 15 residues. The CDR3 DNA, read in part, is TGCGCCAGCAGCTTGGACCAACTCTCCTACAATGAG. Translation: CASSLDQLSYNE. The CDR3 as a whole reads CASSLDQLSYNEQFF.

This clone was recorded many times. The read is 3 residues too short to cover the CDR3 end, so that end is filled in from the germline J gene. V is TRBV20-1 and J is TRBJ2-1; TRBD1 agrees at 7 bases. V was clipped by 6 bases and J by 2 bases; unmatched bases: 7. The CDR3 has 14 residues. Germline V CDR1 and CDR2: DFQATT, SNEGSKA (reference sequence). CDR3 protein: CSADTGQTYNEQFF. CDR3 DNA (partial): TGCAGTGCCGACACGGGACAGACCTACAATGAG.

The covered CDR3 bases are TGTGCCAGCAGCTTAGTACGGGGGAGCAATGAG. It yields the protein CASSLVRGSNE. The entire CDR3 is CASSLVRGSNEQFF. V usage is TRBV11-3 and J usage is TRBJ2-1, with D perhaps matching TRBD2 (6 bases). Sequencing ends 3 residues short of the CDR3 end; the germline J gene provides the rest. The CDR3 extends over 14 amino acids. CDR1 SGHNT and CDR2 YENEEA come from the germline V gene. Trimming stripped 1 base from V and 6 bases from J, with 10 bases between.